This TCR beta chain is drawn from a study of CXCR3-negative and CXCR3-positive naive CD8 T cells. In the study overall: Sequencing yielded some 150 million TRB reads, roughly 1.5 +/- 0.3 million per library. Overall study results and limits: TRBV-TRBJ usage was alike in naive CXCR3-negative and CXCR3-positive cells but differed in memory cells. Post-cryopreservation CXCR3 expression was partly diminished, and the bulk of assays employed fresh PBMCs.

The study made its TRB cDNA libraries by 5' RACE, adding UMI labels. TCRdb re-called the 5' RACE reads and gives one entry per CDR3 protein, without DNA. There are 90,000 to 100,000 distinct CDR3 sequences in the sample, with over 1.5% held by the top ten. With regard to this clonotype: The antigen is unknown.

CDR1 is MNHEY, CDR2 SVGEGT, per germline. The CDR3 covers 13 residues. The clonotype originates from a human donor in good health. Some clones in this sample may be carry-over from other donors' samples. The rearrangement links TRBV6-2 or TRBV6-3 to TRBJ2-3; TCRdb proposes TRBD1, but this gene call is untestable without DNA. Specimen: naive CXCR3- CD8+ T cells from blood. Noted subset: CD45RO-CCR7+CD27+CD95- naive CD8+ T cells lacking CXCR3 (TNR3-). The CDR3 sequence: CASTGTERDTQYF.